These 27 T cell receptor beta chains came from one sample sequenced in a study of shared clonotypes between healthy human individuals. The protocol was immunoSEQ multiplex PCR, while the TCRdb copy is restricted to in-frame clones and leaves out a portion. The repertoire holds a few hundred thousand clones, with more than 95% as singletons. Specimen: naive CD4+ T cells sorted from blood. Subset given: CD45RA+ positively selected. These receptors originate from a woman in her 30s in good health.

The V call is TRBV4-1, the J call TRBJ2-5; 9 nucleotides agree with TRBD2. CDR1 is MGHRA, CDR2 YSYEKL, per germline. The CDR3 covers 17 residues. Unmatched junction bases numbered 9, after V lost 0 bases and J lost 4 bases. The CDR3 reads CASSQDLAGGPLETQYF. CDR3 coding DNA: TGCGCCAGCAGCCAAGATCTGGCGGGAGGGCCGTTAGAGACCCAGTACTTC.

The chain has TRBV13 and TRBJ2-7; TRBD2 agrees at 10 bases. V was clipped by 2 bases and J by 0 bases; unmatched bases: 4. Germline CDR1 PRHDT, CDR2 FYEKMQ (reference sequence). The CDR3 extends over 16 amino acids. CDR3 residues: CASSLSGLAASYEQYF. The CDR3 DNA reads TGTGCCAGCAGCTTAAGCGGACTAGCGGCCTCCTACGAGCAGTACTTC.

The CDR3 region is CASSLVGGRSGNTIYF. In DNA, the CDR3 is TGCGCCAGCAGCTTGGTTGGCGGCCGCTCTGGAAACACCATATATTTT. The chain joins TRBV5-1 to TRBJ1-3, with D uncertain. CDR1 and CDR2 from the germline V gene are SGHRS and YFSETQ. The CDR3 is 16 residues long. The ends were cut back, 0 bases at V and 0 bases at J, with 10 bases in the middle.

This sequence joins TRBV28 and TRBJ1-4, with TRBD1 matching 7 bases. Per the germline V gene, CDR1 is MDHEN and CDR2 is SYDVKM. V shed 3 bases and J 8 bases; nucleotides not matched to a gene: 3. The CDR3 extends over 13 amino acids. The CDR3 DNA reads TGTGCCAGCAGTTTTCCGACAGGGGAAAAACTGTTTTTT. Encoded protein: CASSFPTGEKLFF.

The V call is TRBV6-1, the J call TRBJ2-7, with D possibly called TRBD1 or TRBD2 (5 bases each). Germline CDR1 MNHNS, CDR2 SASEGT. The CDR3 loop spans 13 amino acids. V was shortened by 8 bases and J by 3 bases, with 14 bases between the two germline ends. The CDR3 DNA sequence: TGTGCCAGCCAGCCGGGACGGAGCTACGAGCAGTACTTC. It yields the protein CASQPGRSYEQYF.

V usage is TRBV2 and J usage is TRBJ1-3; 9 bases agree with TRBD1. The CDR3 extends over 16 amino acids. V lost 3 bases to trimming and J lost 0 bases; unmatched junction nucleotides: 3. Germline V gene lookup returns CDR1 SNHLY and CDR2 FYNNEI. This CDR3 is CASSDGQGISGNTIYF. DNA of the CDR3: TGTGCCAGCAGTGATGGACAGGGGATCTCTGGAAACACCATATATTTT.

The chain is built from TRBV15 and TRBJ1-2; TRBD1 agrees at 7 bases. The ends lost 5 bases at V and 0 bases at J; junction bases unmatched: 6. The germline V gene has CDR1 LNHNV and CDR2 YYDKDF (reference sequence). The CDR3 loop spans 15 amino acids. CDR3 sequence: CATSVNRGSNYGYTF. CDR3 coding DNA: TGTGCCACCAGCGTAAACAGGGGTTCTAACTATGGCTACACCTTC.

The CDR3 region is CASSLGSSEQFF. The DNA for the CDR3 is TGTGCCAGCAGTTTAGGGTCGAGCGAGCAGTTCTTC. The chain carries TRBV28 and TRBJ2-1; no reliable D call. Germline CDR1 reads MDHEN; CDR2 reads SYDVKM. The germline V and J ends were trimmed by 2 bases and 10 bases, with 9 bases remaining between them. The CDR3 runs to 12 residues. Full variable domain (outside the CDR3, taken from reference TRBV28 and TRBJ2-1): DVKVTQSSRYLVKRTGEKVFLECVQDMDHENMFWYRQDPGLGLRLIYFSYDVKMKEKGDIPEGYSVSREKKERFSLILESASTNQTSMYLCASSLGSSEQFFGPGTRLTVL.

The rearrangement links TRBV18 to TRBJ1-3; D gene ambiguous. V gave up 3 bases and J gave up 0 bases, with 9 bases separating them. Germline CDR1 and CDR2: KGHSH and LQKENI. The CDR3 is made up of 15 amino acids. This CDR3 reads CASSPGRLSGNTIYF. DNA of the CDR3: TGTGCCAGCTCACCTGGACGGCTCTCTGGAAACACCATATATTTT. The full variable domain, with the rest looked up from reference TRBV18 and TRBJ1-3, is NAGVMQNPRHLVRRRGQEARLRCSPMKGHSHVYWYRQLPEEGLKFMVYLQKENIIDESGMPKERFSAEFPKEGPSILRIQQVVRGDSAAYFCASSPGRLSGNTIYFGEGSWLTVV.

The rearrangement uses TRBV7-2 and TRBJ2-1; 10 bases align to TRBD2. There are 19 residues in the CDR3. CDR1 SGHTA and CDR2 FQGNSA come from the germline V gene. Germline trimming cut 5 bases from V and 5 bases from J; bases unmatched to any gene: 18. CDR3 in DNA: TGTGCCAGCAGCAGAAGGTTGCTCACCGGGACTAGCGTGCACAATGAGCAGTTCTTC. Protein sequence: CASSRRLLTGTSVHNEQFF.

This chain connects TRBV2 to TRBJ1-3; D is uncertain. The CDR3 length is 14 residues. Germline CDR1 is SNHLY and CDR2 is FYNNEI. V shed 5 bases and J shed 0 bases, with 8 bases lying between them. The CDR3 nucleotides read TGTGCCAGCAGTTCCCAGGTCTCTGGAAACACCATATATTTT. It yields the protein CASSSQVSGNTIYF.

This clone appeared a single time. The rearrangement joins TRBV6-6 to TRBJ2-7, with a possible D match to TRBD1 (6 bases). The germline CDR1 and CDR2 sequences are MNHNY and SVGAGI (reference sequence). CDR3 size: 14 residues. V shed 7 bases and J shed 3 bases, with 16 bases lying between them. This CDR3 is CASTKQGTGYEQYF. The CDR3 DNA reads TGTGCCAGCACCAAACAGGGAACTGGCTACGAGCAGTACTTC.

V usage is TRBV28 and J usage is TRBJ1-1; 9 nucleotides agree with TRBD1. Looked up from germline, CDR1 is MDHEN and CDR2 is SYDVKM. Unmatched junction bases numbered 7, after V lost 7 bases and J lost 4 bases. The CDR3 sequence is 14 residues long. CDR3 DNA sequence: TGTGCCAGCACTGGACAGGGGTCGGCCACTGAAGCTTTCTTT. As protein: CASTGQGSATEAFF.

The V gene is TRBV4-1, the J gene TRBJ2-1; weak D call: TRBD2 (5 bases). Germline-derived CDR1 and CDR2 are MGHRA and YSYEKL. This CDR3 contains 17 residues. Trimming stripped 1 base from V and 0 bases from J, with 13 bases between. The CDR3 spells CASSQVLMGSSYNEQFF. CDR3 DNA sequence: TGCGCCAGCAGCCAAGTGTTGATGGGGAGCTCCTACAATGAGCAGTTCTTC.

This chain links TRBV5-4 with TRBJ1-5, with 7 bases lining up with TRBD1. With V trimmed by 5 bases and J by 4 bases, 6 bases remained unmatched. Germline CDR1 reads SGHNT; CDR2 reads YYREEE (reference sequence). The CDR3 covers 14 residues. CDR3 coding DNA: TGTGCCAGCAGTTTTCAGGGGGGAAATCAGCCCCAGCATTTT. Amino acid sequence: CASSFQGGNQPQHF.

The chain links TRBV27 to TRBJ2-7; no firm D call. This CDR3 has 14 amino acids. Germline V CDR1 and CDR2: MNHEY, SMNVEV (reference sequence). Trimming took off 2 bases at V and 6 bases at J, with 14 bases between the two ends. The DNA of the CDR3 is TGTGCCAGCAGTTTAAACTTCTCCCCGGGCGAGCAGTACTTC. Its translation is CASSLNFSPGEQYF.

With respect to this clone: The sample holds other DNA sequences that translate to the same CDR3. V and J are TRBV7-2 and TRBJ1-5; D ambiguous. The CDR3 has 14 residues. Germline V gene lookup returns CDR1 SGHTA and CDR2 FQGNSA. V was trimmed by 1 base and J by 4 bases, leaving 8 bases between them. The CDR3 DNA is TGTGCCAGCAGCTTAGGTTGGGGAAATCAGCCCCAGCATTTT. Amino acid sequence: CASSLGWGNQPQHF.

This clone was seen only once. The J gene is TRBJ2-7, the V gene TRBV18; no reliable D call. The V end lost 3 bases, the J end lost 2 bases, and 17 bases lay between the germline ends. The CDR3 runs 16 residues. The germline V gene encodes CDR1 KGHSH and CDR2 LQKENI. The CDR3 bases are TGTGCCAGCTCACCTTTGAGCATCTCGTCTACCTACGAGCAGTACTTC. The encoded protein is CASSPLSISSTYEQYF.

The rearrangement uses TRBV5-6 and TRBJ2-3, with no clear D. V lost 1 base, J lost 2 bases, and 14 bases lay in between. Germline V CDR1 and CDR2: SGHDT, YYEEEE. The CDR3 spans 16 residues. CDR3 in amino acids: CASSLYGVTATDTQYF. The CDR3 nucleotides read TGTGCCAGCAGCTTGTATGGGGTCACGGCCACAGATACGCAGTATTTT.

In regard to this clone: Other DNA sequences of this sample code for an identical CDR3. The gene calls are TRBV10-3 and TRBJ2-1; D gene unclear. V lost 0 bases to trimming and J lost 7 bases, with 4 bases between them. CDR3 length: 12 residues. Germline CDR1 ENHRY, CDR2 SYGVKD. The CDR3 nucleotides read TGTGCCATCAGTGAGTCGGGGAATGAGCAGTTCTTC. It yields the protein CAISESGNEQFF.

The chain is built from TRBV11-3 and TRBJ2-2; D is possibly TRBD1 or TRBD2 (5 bases each). Trimming pared 4 bases from V and 8 bases from J, leaving 20 bases between. CDR3 size: 16 residues. The germline V gene encodes CDR1 SGHNT and CDR2 YENEEA. CDR3 amino acids: CASSSEGTDSVGELFF. DNA for the CDR3: TGTGCCAGCAGCTCTGAGGGGACGGACTCTGTAGGGGAGCTGTTTTTT.

The chain has TRBV5-4 and TRBJ2-7, with 9 bases lining up with TRBD1. In germline, CDR1 is SGHNT, CDR2 YYREEE (reference sequence). The V and J ends lost 3 bases and 2 bases, in that order; junction bases with no gene match: 6. The CDR3 length is 15 residues. The CDR3 coding sequence is TGTGCCAGCAGCTCGAGGACAGGGGTGGCCTACGAGCAGTACTTC. Protein product: CASSSRTGVAYEQYF.

This sequence joins TRBV6-5 and TRBJ2-1, with a possible D match to TRBD2 (6 bases). There are 11 residues in the CDR3. The ends were cut back, 8 bases at V and 9 bases at J, with 11 bases in the middle. The V gene's germline CDR1 is MNHEY and CDR2 SVGAGI. CDR3 residues: CASGWGVEQFF. The CDR3 DNA sequence: TGTGCCAGCGGTTGGGGGGTTGAGCAGTTCTTC.

The chain uses TRBV15 and TRBJ2-3, with D possibly TRBD2 on 6 matching bases. The V end lost 0 bases, the J end lost 2 bases, and 15 bases lay between the germline ends. The CDR3 extends over 17 amino acids. CDR1 and CDR2 from the germline V gene are LNHNV and YYDKDF (reference sequence). The CDR3 loop reads CATSRDQPGLTTDTQYF. In nucleotides, the CDR3 is TGTGCCACCAGCAGAGATCAGCCGGGACTTACCACAGATACGCAGTATTTT.

The chain joins TRBV6-4 to TRBJ1-1, with 8 bases matching TRBD1. CDR3 length: 13 residues. V was clipped by 6 bases and J by 7 bases; unmatched bases: 7. CDR1 is MRHNA, CDR2 SNTAGT, per germline. Here the CDR3 reads CASRTGDRIEAFF. The CDR3 DNA is TGTGCCAGCAGAACAGGGGACAGGATTGAAGCTTTCTTT.

This clone appeared a few times. This chain joins TRBV20-1 and TRBJ1-1; D uncertain. Germline lookup yields CDR1 DFQATT and CDR2 SNEGSKA (reference sequence). V shed 6 bases and J shed 0 bases, with 5 bases lying between them. The CDR3 totals 11 residues. Written as DNA, the CDR3 is TGCAGTGCCAAGATGAACACTGAAGCTTTCTTT. It translates to CSAKMNTEAFF.

The chain joins TRBV19 to TRBJ1-4; TRBD1 is a possible D gene (6 bases). CDR1 is LNHDA and CDR2 is SQIVND in the germline V gene (reference sequence). Trimming stripped 5 bases from V and 5 bases from J, with 12 bases between. The CDR3 sequence is 14 residues long. CDR3 in amino acids: CASSDQGLNEKLFF. CDR3 DNA sequence: TGTGCCAGTAGTGATCAGGGGCTAAATGAAAAACTGTTTTTT.